Detailed here is one T cell receptor beta chain. This entry comes from a study of blood T cell repertoires in COVID-19. Study-wide background: Sources were T cells, B-cell-depleted T cells, or PBMCs; the material itself was cDNA or gDNA.

As processed by the authors: Estimation of nucleated cell counts was performed using reference gene primer amplification. Sequencing used immunoSEQ multiplex PCR; TCRdb keeps in-frame clones, though not all of them. V and J calls and clone size are as listed in that table; D and trimming were resolved from the DNA. This sample has approximately 200,000 clones, with more than 70% found just once. Enrolment of Seattle patients took place during active infection, and they were followed longitudinally. Germline V CDR1 and CDR2: SGHDT, YYEEEE. This CDR3 comprises 12 residues. V lost 2 bases, J lost 4 bases, and 3 bases lay in between.

Sequenced material: peripheral blood. This chain connects TRBV5-6 to TRBJ2-2; no reliable D call. This clonotype was obtained from a person aged 70 to 85 with COVID-19, enrolled during active disease. In nucleotides, the CDR3 is TGTGCCAGCAGCTTCGGCACCGGGGAGCTGTTTTTT. This sequence encodes CASSFGTGELFF.